This T cell receptor beta chain emerged from a study of blood T cells in healthy people across ages. Across the whole study: Per two T cells, template switching captured roughly one barcoded beta molecule. Notes on the study in general: Long-lived and aged donors differed, with more naive CD4+ cells and higher diversity in the long-lived. In older individuals, TCR beta diversity per million T cells was lower, falling roughly linearly with age.

A second PCR of roughly 7 to 11 cycles used a sample-barcoded 5' primer and a J-beta primer mix. TCRdb reprocessed the 5' RACE reads via MiXCR and lists one record per CDR3 protein. Of 1.5 million to 2 million distinct CDR3 sequences detected, roughly 49% appear once; the ten largest clones hold 2.1%. On this clonotype: What it binds is not known.

CDR1 is SGDLS, CDR2 YYNGEE, per germline. This CDR3 is built from 18 residues. Trimming at V came to 3 bases and at J to 4 bases, leaving 18 bases not matched to a gene. Material: blood. V gene TRBV9 combines with J gene TRBJ1-2, with 7 bases aligning to TRBD1. The sequence was collected from a woman aged 40 to 49 in good health. This CDR3 reads CASSGGTALRTGGYGYTF. The DNA for the CDR3 is TGTGCCAGCAGCGGGGGGACAGCTCTCCGCACCGGGGGCTATGGCTACACCTTC.